This passage covers 19 T cell receptor beta chains from one sample sequenced in a study of T cell responses to AZD1222 COVID-19 vaccine. The repertoire was sequenced with immunoSEQ multiplex PCR; TCRdb's copy has only in-frame clones and lacks some. The top ten clones hold roughly 9.9% of a sample with more than 120,000 clones, almost 95% of them seen once. Sequences were derived from peripheral blood, sampled 28 days after the second AZD1222 dose. These receptors were collected from an adult who received the AZD1222 COVID-19 vaccine.

The chain uses TRBV7-2 and TRBJ1-2; no clear D gene. This CDR3 region has 11 residues. Germline assignment: CDR1 SGHTA and CDR2 FQGNSA. Trimming removed 5 bases from V and 4 bases from J, with 5 bases in between. Written as DNA, the CDR3 is TGTGCCAGCAGCGCCGGCTATGGCTACACCTTC. Its protein is CASSAGYGYTF.

The rearrangement joins TRBV27 to TRBJ2-1, with TRBD1 as a possible D gene (6 bases). CDR1 is MNHEY and CDR2 is SMNVEV in the germline V gene (reference sequence). This CDR3 spans 15 amino acids. V gave up 3 bases and J gave up 15 bases, with 24 bases separating them. Here the CDR3 reads CASSFILSRQVIPFF. In nucleotides, the CDR3 is TGTGCCAGCAGTTTCATCCTAAGCCGACAGGTTATACCGTTCTTC.

The chain has TRBV10-2 and TRBJ1-1, with D uncertain. Trimming left V 8 bases short and J 4 bases short, with 20 bases between. The CDR3 totals 15 residues. CDR1 WSHSY and CDR2 SAAADI come from the germline V gene. CDR3: CASGPLERVGTEAFF. CDR3 coding DNA: TGCGCCAGCGGCCCCCTGGAACGCGTGGGCACTGAAGCTTTCTTT.

The chain carries TRBV12-5 and TRBJ2-2; D gene unclear. The length of the CDR3 is 15 residues. Germline-derived CDR1 and CDR2 are LGHNT and FRNRAP. V lost 4 bases to trimming and J lost 5 bases, with 14 bases between them. The CDR3 spells CASGSSRLGTGELFF. The DNA of the CDR3 is TGTGCTAGTGGTTCCTCCAGGTTGGGTACCGGGGAGCTGTTTTTT.

The chain couples TRBV18 to TRBJ1-1; tentatively, D is TRBD1 (6 bases). The CDR3 runs 13 residues. Germline V CDR1 and CDR2: KGHSH, LQKENI. The ends were cut back, 5 bases at V and 1 base at J, with 8 bases in the middle. CDR3 residues: CASSAGQNTEAFF. The CDR3 DNA reads as TGTGCCAGCTCAGCGGGACAGAACACTGAAGCTTTCTTT.

This rearrangement joins TRBV30 to TRBJ2-1; tentatively, D is TRBD2 (6 bases). This CDR3 spans 16 amino acids. Between the trimmed V and J ends, which lost 4 bases and 0 bases, there was a span of 16 bases. From germline, CDR1 is GTSNPN and CDR2 SVGIG (reference sequence). Here the CDR3 DNA reads TGTGCCTGGACCACCTTACGGGAGAGCTCCTACAATGAGCAGTTCTTC. Translated: CAWTTLRESSYNEQFF.

The DNA for the CDR3 is TGTGCTAGTGGTTTGGTACTACACTCAAGCGGGACAGTGAACACTGAAGCTTTCTTT. Its protein product is CASGLVLHSSGTVNTEAFF. This chain connects TRBV12-5 to TRBJ1-1; 7 bases are a match to TRBD1. CDR1 and CDR2 (germline): LGHNT, FRNRAP. With 0 bases clipped from V and 0 bases from J, the junction kept 13 bases outside the gene matches. The length of the CDR3 is 19 residues.

The chain employs TRBV5-1 and TRBJ1-1; TRBD1 is a possible D gene (6 bases). The CDR3 runs 15 residues. V lost 2 bases to trimming and J lost 4 bases, with 15 bases between them. Per germline, CDR1 SGHRS and CDR2 YFSETQ. CDR3 region: CASSLGGSKATEAFF. The CDR3, as DNA: TGCGCCAGCAGCTTAGGGGGGTCTAAGGCCACTGAAGCTTTCTTT.

This sequence joins TRBV29-1 and TRBJ2-7; no clear D gene. Trimming left V 5 bases short and J 4 bases short, with 12 bases between. The V gene's germline CDR1 is SQVTM and CDR2 ANQGSEA. CDR3 length equals 12 residues. CDR3 region: CSVLGIFYEQYF. As DNA, the CDR3 is TGCAGCGTTCTCGGTATATTTTACGAGCAGTACTTC.

The genes are TRBV28 and TRBJ1-1; D call uncertain. The CDR3 totals 14 residues. V lost 2 bases, J lost 5 bases, and 12 bases lay in between. Germline CDR1 MDHEN, CDR2 SYDVKM. In nucleotides, the CDR3 is TGTGCCAGCAGTTTAGAAGCCCAGCTGACTGAAGCTTTCTTT. Encoded protein: CASSLEAQLTEAFF.

The V and J genes are TRBV19 and TRBJ1-2, with D maybe TRBD1 (6 bases). The CDR3 runs 14 residues. Germline V gene data show CDR1 as LNHDA and CDR2 as SQIVND (reference sequence). With 5 bases removed from V and 0 bases from J, the gap between germline ends came to 10 bases. The CDR3 nucleotides read TGTGCCAGTAGTCCGGACAGAGCTAACTATGGCTACACCTTC. Translation: CASSPDRANYGYTF. The variable domain in full, completed from reference TRBV19 and TRBJ1-2, reads DGGITQSPKYLFRKEGQNVTLSCEQNLNHDAMYWYRQDPGQGLRLIYYSQIVNDFQKGDIAEGYSVSREKKESFPLTVTSAQKNPTAFYLCASSPDRANYGYTFGSGTRLTVV.

The J gene is TRBJ2-1, the V gene TRBV28; D gene ambiguous. The germline CDR1 and CDR2 sequences are MDHEN and SYDVKM. Trimming pared 5 bases from V and 5 bases from J, leaving 7 bases between. CDR3 length equals 12 residues. The CDR3 loop is CASSLTDNEQFF. As DNA, the CDR3 is TGTGCCAGCAGTCTCACCGACAATGAGCAGTTCTTC.

This sequence joins TRBV12-5 and TRBJ2-1; 11 bases match TRBD1. V shed 5 bases and J 4 bases; nucleotides not matched to a gene: 1. CDR1 is LGHNT, CDR2 FRNRAP, per germline. The CDR3 has 14 residues. CDR3 in DNA: TGTGCTAGTGGTGGGACAGGGGGATACAATGAGCAGTTCTTC. Translated, it gives CASGGTGGYNEQFF.

This chain joins TRBV7-9 and TRBJ1-2; D might be TRBD1 (5 bases). V was shortened by 3 bases and J by 6 bases, with 17 bases between the two germline ends. CDR1 is SEHNR and CDR2 is FQNEAQ in the germline V gene (reference sequence). The CDR3 has 15 residues. The CDR3 loop is CASSFSGLSVNGYTF. The CDR3 nucleotides are TGTGCCAGCAGCTTCTCAGGGCTTTCAGTCAATGGCTACACCTTC.

The rearrangement links TRBV28 to TRBJ1-1; D is unresolved. Trimming took 6 bases from V and 2 from J, leaving 25 bases between them. The CDR3 covers 18 residues. Germline V lookup: CDR1 MDHEN, CDR2 SYDVKM. The CDR3 here is CASSPLGLSPGLNTEAFF. The CDR3 nucleotides read TGTGCCAGCAGCCCCTTAGGGCTGAGTCCCGGTCTAAACACTGAAGCTTTCTTT.

The rearrangement uses TRBV2 and TRBJ2-5, with 9 positions matching TRBD1. The CDR3 runs to 13 residues. The V segment lost 4 bases and the J segment 13 bases; nucleotides outside the gene matches: 10. Germline-derived CDR1 and CDR2 are SNHLY and FYNNEI. The CDR3 reads CASSGGGRDRVYF. The CDR3 DNA is TGTGCCAGCAGTGGCGGCGGCAGGGACAGGGTGTACTTC.

This clone was detected only once. The V and J genes are TRBV7-2 and TRBJ2-7, with TRBD2 matching 10 bases. The V gene end was trimmed by 3 bases and the J gene end by 8 bases; junction bases not matched to a gene: 10. CDR3 length equals 15 residues. The germline V gene has CDR1 SGHTA and CDR2 FQGNSA. CDR3 nucleotides: TGTGCCAGCAGCTTCGAAGCGGGAGGGCCCAGGAAGCAGTACTTC. Protein sequence: CASSFEAGGPRKQYF. Full variable domain (rest looked up from reference TRBV7-2 and TRBJ2-7): GAGVSQSPSNKVTEKGKDVELRCDPISGHTALYWYRQSLGQGLEFLIYFQGNSAPDKSGLPSDRFSAERTGGSVSTLTIQRTQQEDSAVYLCASSFEAGGPRKQYFGPGTRLTVT.

The rearrangement uses TRBV19 and TRBJ2-1, with 11 bases aligning to TRBD2. Germline lookup yields CDR1 LNHDA and CDR2 SQIVND (reference sequence). The CDR3 contains 16 residues. V dropped 5 bases and J dropped 3; count of bases not matched to a gene: 6. The CDR3 spells CASSALAGGGYNEQFF. The CDR3, as DNA: TGTGCCAGTAGTGCATTAGCGGGAGGGGGCTACAATGAGCAGTTCTTC.

The rearrangement links TRBV6-2 or TRBV6-3 to TRBJ2-7, with D possibly TRBD1 on 6 matching bases. Germline V gene sequence: CDR1 MNHEY, CDR2 SVGEGT. The CDR3 sequence is 14 residues long. Trimming cost V 6 bases and J 3 bases, with 15 bases left between them. CDR3 coding DNA: TGTGCCAGCAGCCTGGGGACACCCCTCTACGAGCAGTACTTC. Protein product: CASSLGTPLYEQYF.